The 7 T cell receptor beta chains in this list originate from one sample, sequenced in a study of T-cell reconstitution after alpha-beta-depleted transplantation in children. Preparation of the TCRbeta library involved a method that used unique molecular identifiers. TCRdb independently ran MiXCR on the PCR reads; one entry per CDR3 protein. Found here are approximately 800,000 distinct CDR3 sequences, about 15% of them singletons; the top ten hold roughly 5%. The sample was PBMCs, mostly from graft donor cells, taken 360 days after TCRalphabeta/CD19-depleted stem cell transplant. The receptors come from a male patient aged 5 to 17 who had a stem cell transplant for acute lymphoblastic leukemia, so the T cells may come from the graft donor.

The J gene is TRBJ2-7, the V gene TRBV20-1, with 7 bases that match TRBD2. The CDR3 is 15 residues long. From germline, CDR1 is DFQATT and CDR2 SNEGSKA (reference sequence). V lost 4 bases and J lost 1; bases outside the gene matches: 10. CDR3 region: CSAIFGGRGSYEQYF. The CDR3 nucleotides are TGCAGTGCTATTTTCGGCGGGAGAGGGTCCTACGAGCAGTACTTC.

This clonotype was observed a handful of times. This chain links TRBV10-3 with TRBJ2-3; maybe TRBD2 (5 bases). The germline CDR1 and CDR2 sequences are ENHRY and SYGVKD. V was trimmed by 4 bases and J by 3 bases, leaving 11 bases between them. This CDR3 region has 14 residues. This chain's CDR3 is CAISAGWSTDTQYF. CDR3 DNA sequence: TGTGCCATCAGTGCGGGGTGGAGTACAGATACGCAGTATTTT.

This clonotype was seen a handful of times. The rearrangement uses TRBV12-3 or TRBV12-4 and TRBJ2-7; 11 bases map to TRBD1. CDR3 length: 15 amino acids. After removal of 7 bases from V and 6 bases from J, the junction contained 11 bases not matched to a gene. The CDR3 loop is CASKQGTGGIGEQYF. The CDR3 DNA reads as TGTGCCAGCAAACAGGGGACAGGGGGTATCGGCGAGCAGTACTTC.

Regarding this clonotype: The junction departs from the called germline gene at one end, perhaps through a read error. The chain has TRBV7-2 and TRBJ2-5, with D perhaps TRBD2 (6 bases). The CDR3 sequence is 15 residues long. Germline V gene sequence: CDR1 SGHTA, CDR2 FQGNSA. For the CDR3, the DNA is TGTGCCAGCAGCTTATTGCCGGGCTCGGGGGAGACCCGGTACTTC. As protein: CASSLLPGSGETRYF.

This clonotype was seen only a few times. The rearrangement links TRBV6-5 to TRBJ2-7, with D maybe TRBD1 (5 bases). The CDR3 totals 12 residues. The germline gives CDR1 MNHEY, CDR2 SVGAGI. Between the trimmed V and J ends, which lost 5 bases and 7 bases, there was a span of 12 bases. The CDR3 nucleotides are TGTGCCAGCAGTGGACCAGGGAAAGAGCAGTACTTC. It translates to CASSGPGKEQYF.

The chain has TRBV2 and TRBJ2-7; 10 bases line up with TRBD1. Trimming at V came to 0 bases and at J to 4 bases, leaving 6 bases not matched to a gene. Germline CDR1 and CDR2: SNHLY and FYNNEI. This CDR3 is built from 16 residues. CDR3 nucleotide sequence: TGTGCCAGCAGTGAAGCGACAGGGGGCTTTCCTTACGAGCAGTACTTC. Translating gives CASSEATGGFPYEQYF.

The table lists this clonotype with a few counts. V and J are TRBV20-1 and TRBJ2-1, with 9 positions matching TRBD2. The germline CDR1 and CDR2 sequences are DFQATT and SNEGSKA (reference sequence). The V gene end was trimmed by 5 bases and the J gene end by 13 bases; junction bases not matched to a gene: 18. The CDR3 totals 15 residues. CDR3 nucleotide sequence: TGCAGTGCTCTGTCGGCGGGAGGGCCGAGGGGTCCCCAGTTCTTC. Its protein is CSALSAGGPRGPQFF.